Following are 18 T cell receptor beta chains from one sample sequenced in a study of shared clonotypes between healthy human individuals. CD45RO-negative, CCR7-selected cells formed the naive CD8 fraction, which excluded terminally differentiated effector memory CD45RA+ cells. Sequenced by immunoSEQ multiplex PCR; TCRdb stores in-frame clones only, minus some. Of 450,000 to 700,000 clones detected, roughly 95% appear once; the ten largest clones hold about 0.11%. The sample taken for sequencing was naive CD8+ T cells sorted from blood. Receptors were obtained from a woman under 40 in good health.

Note on this clone: Different DNA sequences within this sample yield the same CDR3. The rearrangement joins TRBV9 to TRBJ2-2, with unresolved D. CDR3 length: 12 amino acids. The germline V gene encodes CDR1 SGDLS and CDR2 YYNGEE. The germline V and J ends were trimmed by 3 bases and 4 bases, with 4 bases remaining between them. CDR3 loop: CASSGSTGELFF. The DNA for the CDR3 is TGTGCCAGCAGCGGCTCCACCGGGGAGCTGTTTTTT.

V is TRBV2 and J is TRBJ2-6, with a possible D match to TRBD1 (6 bases). Trimming pared 6 bases from V and 1 base from J, leaving 22 bases between. This CDR3 is built from 19 residues. Germline V gene data show CDR1 as SNHLY and CDR2 as FYNNEI. CDR3 coding DNA: TGTGCCAGCAGCGAGAAGGGACACCGAGGGGTGTCTGGGGCCAACGTCCTGACTTTC. The encoded protein is CASSEKGHRGVSGANVLTF. Combining the CDR3 with reference TRBV2 and TRBJ2-6 gives the whole variable domain EPEVTQTPSHQVTQMGQEVILRCVPISNHLYFYWYRQILGQKVEFLVSFYNNEISEKSEIFDDQFSVERPDGSNFTLKIRSTKLEDSAMYFCASSEKGHRGVSGANVLTFGAGSRLTVL.

This chain links TRBV5-6 with TRBJ2-7; 7 bases are shared with TRBD1. V dropped 4 bases and J dropped 6; count of bases not matched to a gene: 13. CDR3 length equals 15 residues. Per germline, CDR1 SGHDT and CDR2 YYEEEE. The CDR3 here is CASSPNRGRYVEQYF. CDR3 nucleotide sequence: TGTGCCAGCAGCCCTAACAGGGGCCGCTACGTCGAGCAGTACTTC.

The V call is TRBV30, the J call TRBJ1-1; D unclear. CDR1 and CDR2 (germline): GTSNPN, SVGIG (reference sequence). Trimming shortened V by 8 bases and J by 0 bases, and 16 bases separated the two germline ends. CDR3 size: 14 residues. In DNA form, the CDR3 reads TGTGCCCTAAGAGTTGGCTCTATGAACACTGAAGCTTTCTTT. Translation: CALRVGSMNTEAFF.

V gene TRBV12-5 combines with J gene TRBJ2-7; the D gene is possibly TRBD2 (6 bases). This CDR3 has 15 amino acids. Looked up from germline, CDR1 is LGHNT and CDR2 is FRNRAP. Deletions cut 2 bases from V and 4 bases from J, with 15 bases between. CDR3 loop: CASGLFVRESYEQYF. DNA of the CDR3: TGTGCTAGTGGTTTGTTCGTTCGGGAGTCTTACGAGCAGTACTTC.

V gene TRBV10-2 combines with J gene TRBJ2-7, with D maybe TRBD1 (6 bases). This CDR3 contains 11 residues. Germline V gives CDR1 WSHSY, CDR2 SAAADI. Trimming shortened V by 8 bases and J by 4 bases, and 9 bases separated the two germline ends. Written as DNA, the CDR3 is TGCGCCAGCTGCAGGGGTTACGAGCAGTACTTC. It encodes CASCRGYEQYF.

The V call is TRBV27, the J call TRBJ2-5; 10 positions match TRBD2. V trimming: 4 bases; J trimming: 5 bases; junction bases outside the gene matches: 7. Germline CDR1 MNHEY, CDR2 SMNVEV (reference sequence). The CDR3 is 15 amino acids. DNA of the CDR3: TGTGCCAGCAGTTCGTTAGCGGGGGGCGGGGAGACCCAGTACTTC. Encoded protein: CASSSLAGGGETQYF.

The V and J genes are TRBV21-1 and TRBJ2-7. TRBV21-1 is a known pseudogene. This CDR3 has 14 amino acids. DNA for the CDR3: TGTGCCAGCAGCAAAGAGGTGCTCACCTACGAGCAGTACTTC. This codes for CASSKEVLTYEQYF.

The CDR3 here is CASSQRLASYSYNEQFF. Written as DNA, the CDR3 is TGCGCCAGCAGCCAACGTCTAGCGAGCTACTCCTACAATGAGCAGTTCTTC. The rearrangement uses TRBV4-1 and TRBJ2-1; tentatively, D is TRBD2 (6 bases). The germline V gene has CDR1 MGHRA and CDR2 YSYEKL. The CDR3 contains 17 residues. V gave up 2 bases and J gave up 0 bases, with 14 bases separating them.

This clone was seen a few times. The same CDR3 is also encoded by other DNA sequences in this sample. The V and J genes are TRBV27 and TRBJ1-1; 8 bases line up with TRBD1. The CDR3 consists of 12 residues. CDR1 and CDR2 (germline): MNHEY, SMNVEV (reference sequence). V shed 5 bases, J shed 4 bases, and the junction held 0 bases outside the gene matches. CDR3 protein: CASSTGGTEAFF. The DNA for the CDR3 is TGTGCCAGCAGTACAGGGGGCACTGAAGCTTTCTTT.

The rearrangement joins TRBV6-5 to TRBJ1-5; 12 bases align to TRBD1. Trimming cost V 6 bases and J 6 bases; bases outside gene matches: 6. CDR3 length: 15 residues. Germline V lookup: CDR1 MNHEY, CDR2 SVGAGI. The CDR3 protein is CASSLGQGAAQPQHF. The CDR3 nucleotides are TGTGCCAGCAGCCTGGGACAGGGGGCTGCTCAGCCCCAGCATTTT.

Comment on this clone: At the DNA level, this CDR3 is encoded by other sequences in the same sample as well. The chain carries TRBV9 and TRBJ2-1, with TRBD2 matching 14 bases. V lost 3 bases and J lost 7; bases outside the gene matches: 3. Germline-derived CDR1 and CDR2 are SGDLS and YYNGEE. This CDR3 spans 15 amino acids. CDR3 DNA: TGTGCCAGCAGCGCCGGGACTAGCGGGAGTAATGAGCAGTTCTTC. Its protein is CASSAGTSGSNEQFF.

CDR3 coding DNA: TGTGCCAGCAGCTTAGTCTGGCCTAGCGGACAATATGGCGAGCAGTACTTC. Amino acids: CASSLVWPSGQYGEQYF. The genes are TRBV7-8 and TRBJ2-7; 7 bases are a match to TRBD2. The length of the CDR3 is 17 residues. Germline V gene sequence: CDR1 SGHVS, CDR2 FQNEAQ. The V and J ends lost 1 base and 6 bases, in that order; junction bases with no gene match: 15.

The chain recombines TRBV19 with TRBJ2-1, with 7 nucleotides matching TRBD1. CDR1 is LNHDA and CDR2 is SQIVND in the germline V gene (reference sequence). This CDR3 comprises 14 residues. J was trimmed by 6 bases and V by 5 bases; bases with no gene match: 7. The CDR3 protein is CASSPGQWVNEQFF. The CDR3, as DNA: TGTGCCAGTAGTCCGGGACAGTGGGTCAATGAGCAGTTCTTC.

The V call is TRBV5-6, the J call TRBJ2-5, with D perhaps assigned TRBD1 or TRBD2 (7 bases each). The CDR3 has 15 amino acids. The V gene's germline CDR1 is SGHDT and CDR2 YYEEEE. V was trimmed by 4 bases and J by 5 bases, leaving 18 bases between them. The CDR3 coding sequence is TGTGCCAGCAGCCCCCAGGGGGGCGGGAGTGAGACCCAGTACTTC. Translation: CASSPQGGGSETQYF.

The chain links TRBV5-5 to TRBJ1-2; D possibly corresponds to TRBD1 (5 bases). The CDR3 loop spans 13 amino acids. CDR1 is SGHKS and CDR2 is YYEKEE in the germline V gene (reference sequence). V was trimmed by 6 bases and J by 0 bases, leaving 9 bases between them. The CDR3 DNA reads TGTGCCAGCATCGACAGATCTAACTATGGCTACACCTTC. This codes for CASIDRSNYGYTF.

CDR3 in amino acids: CSVEPSNTGELFF. The CDR3 nucleotides read TGCAGCGTTGAACCGTCGAACACCGGGGAGCTGTTTTTT. The chain recombines TRBV29-1 with TRBJ2-2, with D unresolved. The germline V gene has CDR1 SQVTM and CDR2 ANQGSEA. This CDR3 has 13 amino acids. The V and J ends lost 2 bases and 0 bases respectively, with 4 bases between them.

The sample holds one count of this clone. V and J are TRBV29-1 and TRBJ1-1; 9 bases fit TRBD1. J gave up 1 base and V 6 bases, and 9 bases lay outside the gene matches. The CDR3 is 15 residues long. Germline V gene lookup returns CDR1 SQVTM and CDR2 ANQGSEA. CDR3 region: CSVFGTGLENTEAFF. The DNA for the CDR3 is TGCAGCGTCTTCGGGACAGGGCTTGAGAACACTGAAGCTTTCTTT.